This entry lists 24 T cell receptor beta chains sequenced from one sample in a study of patients and donors after allogeneic stem cell transplantation. TCRdb recomputed calls from the RT-PCR reads with MiXCR, one row per CDR3 protein. This table holds about 400,000 distinct CDR3 sequences, approximately 16% found once. The sample taken for sequencing was blood, either unsorted or a sorted T cell fraction (not recorded which). The origin of the receptors is a human donor who was either an allogeneic HSCT recipient or a stem cell or donor lymphocyte infusion donor (not recorded which). It is not recorded whose cells these are; they may come from a transplant donor.

The V gene is TRBV11-2, the J gene TRBJ1-2, with 7 bases that match TRBD1. CDR1 is SGHAT and CDR2 is FQNNGV in the germline V gene. This CDR3 comprises 16 residues. With 5 bases clipped from V and 2 bases from J, the junction kept 11 bases outside the gene matches. CDR3 residues: CASSNILGTANYGYTF. The CDR3 DNA reads as TGTGCCAGCAGCAATATCCTCGGGACAGCGAACTATGGCTACACCTTC.

This clonotype came up many times. The gene calls are TRBV10-3 and TRBJ2-3; D is unresolved. CDR1 is ENHRY, CDR2 SYGVKD, per germline. There are 15 residues in the CDR3. Trimming removed 4 bases at V and 1 base at J, with 12 bases between. Here the CDR3 DNA reads TGTGCCATCAGTGCTATCGGTCTTGGCACAGATACGCAGTATTTT. Its protein product is CAISAIGLGTDTQYF.

Only a few counts were recorded for this clonotype. The chain carries TRBV4-1 and TRBJ2-7; D call uncertain. Germline V gene sequence: CDR1 MGHRA, CDR2 YSYEKL. The CDR3 consists of 14 residues. V was cut by 4 bases and J by 3 bases, with 13 bases left in between. The CDR3 region is CASSLKEGIYEQYF. The DNA of the CDR3 is TGCGCCAGCAGCCTTAAGGAAGGAATCTACGAGCAGTACTTC.

This chain joins TRBV3-1 and TRBJ2-1, with D perhaps being TRBD1 or TRBD2 (6 bases each). Trimming pared 2 bases from V and 2 bases from J, leaving 10 bases between. The CDR3 sequence is 15 residues long. Germline lookup yields CDR1 LGHDT and CDR2 YNNKEL (reference sequence). DNA of the CDR3: TGTGCCAGCAGCCAAATTCGGGGGCCCTACAATGAGCAGTTCTTC. Its translation: CASSQIRGPYNEQFF.

This clonotype occurred a few times. The chain is built from TRBV2 and TRBJ2-4; D is perhaps TRBD1 or TRBD2 (5 bases each). The V gene lost 1 base and the J gene lost 4 bases, with 11 bases spanning the gap. Germline assignment: CDR1 SNHLY and CDR2 FYNNEI. The CDR3 contains 15 residues. Here the CDR3 DNA reads TGTGCCAGCAGTGAAGGGGGGACCGGGAAAAACATTCAGTACTTC. Translation gives CASSEGGTGKNIQYF. Combining the CDR3 with reference TRBV2 and TRBJ2-4 gives the whole variable domain EPEVTQTPSHQVTQMGQEVILRCVPISNHLYFYWYRQILGQKVEFLVSFYNNEISEKSEIFDDQFSVERPDGSNFTLKIRSTKLEDSAMYFCASSEGGTGKNIQYFGAGTRLSVL.

This clonotype has just a few counts. The chain links TRBV4-2 to TRBJ1-1; D perhaps matches TRBD1 (6 bases). The CDR3 loop spans 15 amino acids. CDR1 and CDR2 from the germline V gene are LGHNA and YNFKEQ. The germline V and J ends were trimmed by 0 bases and 11 bases, with 19 bases remaining between them. The CDR3 region has the DNA TGTGCCAGCAGCCAAGAACAACAGGCTCGAGGGGGGGCTTTCTTT. Translation: CASSQEQQARGGAFF.

This clonotype was observed a few times. The chain couples TRBV11-2 to TRBJ2-3, with D possibly being TRBD2 (5 bases). Germline-derived CDR1 and CDR2 are SGHAT and FQNNGV. Trimming removed 0 bases at V and 2 bases at J, with 15 bases between. The CDR3 has 17 residues. For the CDR3, the DNA is TGTGCCAGCAGCTTAGAAGAAGGGCTAGCCAACACAGATACGCAGTATTTT. It translates to CASSLEEGLANTDTQYF.

The chain carries TRBV18 and TRBJ2-7; possibly TRBD1 for D (6 bases). The germline V gene encodes CDR1 KGHSH and CDR2 LQKENI. The CDR3 totals 14 residues. Trimming took 3 bases from V and 3 from J, leaving 12 bases between them. For the CDR3, the DNA is TGTGCCAGCTCACCTTCCGGGACACTCTACGAGCAGTACTTC. It translates to CASSPSGTLYEQYF.

This clonotype was counted a few times. V is TRBV12-3 or TRBV12-4 and J is TRBJ1-3; a possible D gene is TRBD1 (5 bases). There are 16 residues in the CDR3. V lost 3 bases and J 2 bases, leaving 14 bases between the germline ends. As DNA, the CDR3 is TGTGCCAGCAGTTTGTACGGGGGAGGGACTGGAAACACCATATATTTT. This gives the protein CASSLYGGGTGNTIYF.

The genes are TRBV6-5 and TRBJ2-5; 9 bases are shared with TRBD2. There are 16 residues in the CDR3. Per the germline V gene, CDR1 is MNHEY and CDR2 is SVGAGI. With 2 bases clipped from V and 5 bases from J, the junction kept 9 bases outside the gene matches. The CDR3 DNA reads TGTGCCAGCAGTTACAATTCGGCTAGCGGGACGGAGACCCAGTACTTC. Encoded protein: CASSYNSASGTETQYF.

About this clonotype itself: This CDR3 is missing its conserved last phenylalanine or tryptophan, likely due to a read error. The limits of the CDR3 on the DNA are not certain, so only TCRdb's listed CDR3 is given. The chain carries TRBV12-5 and TRBJ2-4; no DNA check was done on the table's D call, TRBD2. Germline values: CDR1 LGHNT, CDR2 FRNRAP. Termini included, the CDR3 measures 11 amino acids. CDR3 protein: CASGIDYPISL.

This clonotype was seen a handful of times. The chain has TRBV6-5 and TRBJ2-7; the D gene is possibly TRBD1 (6 bases). The germline V and J ends were trimmed by 3 bases and 2 bases, with 14 bases remaining between them. This CDR3 has 15 amino acids. Germline values: CDR1 MNHEY, CDR2 SVGAGI. CDR3 protein: CASSYSYRVAYEQYF. The DNA for the CDR3 is TGTGCCAGCAGTTATTCATACAGGGTCGCCTACGAGCAGTACTTC.

The V call is TRBV12-3 or TRBV12-4, the J call TRBJ1-1; D is unresolved. This CDR3 comprises 12 residues. V lost 3 bases to trimming and J lost 11 bases, with 13 bases between them. DNA of the CDR3: TGTGCCAGCAGTTTGTCGCCCCGAGTCGCTTTCTTT. This codes for CASSLSPRVAFF.

Only a few counts were recorded for this clonotype. The V call is TRBV5-4, the J call TRBJ2-5; D not resolved. The V and J ends lost 4 bases and 2 bases respectively, with 18 bases between them. Germline CDR1 SGHNT, CDR2 YYREEE (reference sequence). The CDR3 covers 16 residues. CDR3 bases: TGTGCCAGCAGCCGATCCAGCCGAATACTGCAAGAGACCCAGTACTTC. Its protein is CASSRSSRILQETQYF.

This sequence joins TRBV2 and TRBJ1-2; no definite D call. The germline V gene encodes CDR1 SNHLY and CDR2 FYNNEI. V dropped 7 bases and J dropped 8 bases, with 8 bases sitting between them. The CDR3 is 10 residues long. The chain's CDR3 is CASTKEGYTF. The CDR3 DNA sequence: TGTGCCAGCACTAAGGAGGGCTACACCTTC.

The gene calls are TRBV27 and TRBJ2-3; D gene uncertain. Germline CDR1 and CDR2: MNHEY and SMNVEV (reference sequence). The CDR3 is 15 residues long. Trimming stripped 3 bases from V and 0 bases from J, with 10 bases between. The DNA of the CDR3 is TGTGCCAGCAGTTTTTACCGAACGAGCACAGATACGCAGTATTTT. Protein product: CASSFYRTSTDTQYF.

The V and J genes are TRBV3-1 and TRBJ2-7; 7 nucleotides agree with TRBD1. Trimming cost V 5 bases and J 3 bases; bases outside gene matches: 7. The CDR3 extends over 14 amino acids. The V gene's germline CDR1 is LGHDT and CDR2 YNNKEL (reference sequence). As DNA, the CDR3 is TGTGCCAGCAGCGCAGGGGGAATCTACTACGAGCAGTACTTC. It is translated as CASSAGGIYYEQYF.

The rearrangement links TRBV12-3 or TRBV12-4 to TRBJ2-7; D is uncertain. The CDR3 covers 13 residues. Trimming cost V 8 bases and J 3 bases, with 14 bases left between them. The CDR3 coding sequence is TGTGCCAGCGGGATTAGACTCTACTACGAGCAGTACTTC. The encoded protein is CASGIRLYYEQYF.

This clonotype was seen repeatedly, ten times or more. The DNA of the CDR3 is TGTGCCAGCAGTGCCACCGGGACCGAGCAGTACTTC. As protein: CASSATGTEQYF. V usage is TRBV12-3 or TRBV12-4 and J usage is TRBJ2-7; D possibly matches TRBD1 or TRBD2 (5 bases each). Trimming stripped 5 bases from V and 6 bases from J, with 11 bases between. The CDR3 extends over 12 amino acids.

This clonotype was counted between two and nine times. The chain recombines TRBV4-1 with TRBJ2-2; D gene uncertain. The CDR3 length is 13 residues. The ends were cut back, 0 bases at V and 7 bases at J, with 6 bases in the middle. Germline V gives CDR1 MGHRA, CDR2 YSYEKL. CDR3 amino acids: CASSQEGNGELFF. CDR3 DNA sequence: TGCGCCAGCAGCCAAGAAGGGAACGGGGAGCTGTTTTTT.

This clonotype came up a few times. The CDR3 DNA reads TGTGCCAGCAGGCCGCGTCCCCCAGATACGCAGTATTTT. As protein: CASRPRPPDTQYF. This sequence joins TRBV6-1 and TRBJ2-3, with unresolved D. The CDR3 runs 13 residues. The germline V gene has CDR1 MNHNS and CDR2 SASEGT. Between the trimmed V and J ends, which lost 6 bases and 4 bases, there was a span of 11 bases.

In its sample, this clonotype was seen a few times. This chain uses TRBV7-8 with TRBJ2-5, with D perhaps matching TRBD1 (5 bases). The V end lost 0 bases, the J end lost 6 bases, and 11 bases lay between the germline ends. This CDR3 has 14 amino acids. From germline, CDR1 is SGHVS and CDR2 FQNEAQ. The CDR3 nucleotides read TGTGCCAGCAGCTTAGCTCAGGGTACGAAGACCCAGTACTTC. Its translation is CASSLAQGTKTQYF.

This sequence joins TRBV30 and TRBJ1-1; D is undetermined. The CDR3 sequence is 17 residues long. V shed 7 bases and J shed 0 bases, with 24 bases lying between them. Germline-derived CDR1 and CDR2 are GTSNPN and SVGIG (reference sequence). The CDR3 sequence is CASSYRTSSFMNTEAFF. As DNA, the CDR3 is TGTGCCTCAAGTTACAGAACATCTTCTTTCATGAACACTGAAGCTTTCTTT.

The chain is built from TRBV7-2 and TRBJ1-2; no reliable D call. V shed 1 base and J shed 3 bases, with 6 bases lying between them. Per germline, CDR1 SGHTA and CDR2 FQGNSA. The CDR3 length is 13 residues. This CDR3 reads CASSLVEDYGYTF. The CDR3 region has the DNA TGTGCCAGCAGCTTAGTAGAAGACTATGGCTACACCTTC.